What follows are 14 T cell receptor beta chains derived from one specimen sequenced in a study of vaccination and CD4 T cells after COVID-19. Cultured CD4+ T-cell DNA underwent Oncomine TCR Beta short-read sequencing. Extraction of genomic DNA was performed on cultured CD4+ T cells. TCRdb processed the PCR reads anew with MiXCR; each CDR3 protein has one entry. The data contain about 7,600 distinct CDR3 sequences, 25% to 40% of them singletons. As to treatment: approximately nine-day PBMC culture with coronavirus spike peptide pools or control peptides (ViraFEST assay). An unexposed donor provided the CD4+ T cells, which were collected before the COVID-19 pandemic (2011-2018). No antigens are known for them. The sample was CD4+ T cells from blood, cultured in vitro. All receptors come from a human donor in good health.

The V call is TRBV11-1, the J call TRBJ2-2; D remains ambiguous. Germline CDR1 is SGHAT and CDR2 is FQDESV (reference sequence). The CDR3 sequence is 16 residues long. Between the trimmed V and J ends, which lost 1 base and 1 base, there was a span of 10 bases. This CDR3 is CASSLVMQQNTGELFF. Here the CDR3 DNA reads TGTGCCAGCAGCTTAGTCATGCAGCAGAACACCGGGGAGCTGTTTTTT.

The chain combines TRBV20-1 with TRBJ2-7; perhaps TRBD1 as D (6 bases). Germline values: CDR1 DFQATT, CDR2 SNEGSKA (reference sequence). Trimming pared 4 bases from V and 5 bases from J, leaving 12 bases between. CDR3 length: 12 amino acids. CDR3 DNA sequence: TGCAGTGCTAACAGGGTCGACCACGAGCAGTACTTC. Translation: CSANRVDHEQYF.

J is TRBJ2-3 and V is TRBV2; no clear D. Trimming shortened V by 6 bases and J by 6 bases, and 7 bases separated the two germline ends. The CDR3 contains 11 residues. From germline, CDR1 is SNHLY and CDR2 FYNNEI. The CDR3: CASSLGDTQYF. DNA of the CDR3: TGTGCCAGCAGCCTTGGGGATACGCAGTATTTT.

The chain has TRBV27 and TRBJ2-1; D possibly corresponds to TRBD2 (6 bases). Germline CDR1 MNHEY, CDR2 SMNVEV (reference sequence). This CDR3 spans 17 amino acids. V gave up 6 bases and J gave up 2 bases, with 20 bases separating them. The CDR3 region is CASRALSVGEAYNEQFF. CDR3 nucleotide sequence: TGTGCCAGCAGGGCCCTAAGTGTGGGGGAGGCCTACAATGAGCAGTTCTTC.

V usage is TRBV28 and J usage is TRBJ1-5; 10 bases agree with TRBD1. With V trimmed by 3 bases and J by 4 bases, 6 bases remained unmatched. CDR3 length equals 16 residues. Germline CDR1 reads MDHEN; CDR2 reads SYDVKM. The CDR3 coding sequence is TGTGCCAGCAGTTTGTTGGGGACAGGGGCAAATCAGCCCCAGCATTTT. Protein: CASSLLGTGANQPQHF.

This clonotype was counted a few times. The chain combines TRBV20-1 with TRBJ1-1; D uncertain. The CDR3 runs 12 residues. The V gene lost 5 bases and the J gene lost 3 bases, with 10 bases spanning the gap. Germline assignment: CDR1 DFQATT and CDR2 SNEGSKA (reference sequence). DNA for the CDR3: TGCAGTGCTTGCGGACCGGACACTGAAGCTTTCTTT. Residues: CSACGPDTEAFF.

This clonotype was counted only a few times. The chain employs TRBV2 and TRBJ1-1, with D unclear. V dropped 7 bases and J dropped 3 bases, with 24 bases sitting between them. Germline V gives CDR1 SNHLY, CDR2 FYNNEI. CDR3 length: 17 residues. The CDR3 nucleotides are TGTGCCAGCACCCCTCCCCTGATGAGGAAAAAGGACACTGAAGCTTTCTTT. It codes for CASTPPLMRKKDTEAFF. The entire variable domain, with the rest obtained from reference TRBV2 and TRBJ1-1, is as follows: EPEVTQTPSHQVTQMGQEVILRCVPISNHLYFYWYRQILGQKVEFLVSFYNNEISEKSEIFDDQFSVERPDGSNFTLKIRSTKLEDSAMYFCASTPPLMRKKDTEAFFGQGTRLTVV.

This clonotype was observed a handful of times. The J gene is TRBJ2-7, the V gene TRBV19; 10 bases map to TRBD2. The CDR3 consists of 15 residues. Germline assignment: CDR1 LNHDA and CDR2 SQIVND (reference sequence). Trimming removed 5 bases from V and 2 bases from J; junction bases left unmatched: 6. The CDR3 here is CASSVTSGTAYEQYF. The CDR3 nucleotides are TGTGCCAGTAGTGTAACTAGCGGGACGGCCTACGAGCAGTACTTC.

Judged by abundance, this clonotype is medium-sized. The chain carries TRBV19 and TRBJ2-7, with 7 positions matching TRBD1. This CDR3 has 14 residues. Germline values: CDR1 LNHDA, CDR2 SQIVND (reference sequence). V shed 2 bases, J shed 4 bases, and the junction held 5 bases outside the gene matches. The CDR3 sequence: CASSIPGQYYEQYF. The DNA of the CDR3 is TGTGCCAGTAGTATACCGGGACAGTATTACGAGCAGTACTTC.

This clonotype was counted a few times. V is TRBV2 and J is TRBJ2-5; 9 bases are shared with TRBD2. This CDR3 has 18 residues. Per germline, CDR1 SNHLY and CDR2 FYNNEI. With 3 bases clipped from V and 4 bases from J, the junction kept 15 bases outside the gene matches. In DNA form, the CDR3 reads TGTGCCAGCAGTGAGGGGCCACTCCTAGCGGGAATTGGAGAGACCCAGTACTTC. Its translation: CASSEGPLLAGIGETQYF.

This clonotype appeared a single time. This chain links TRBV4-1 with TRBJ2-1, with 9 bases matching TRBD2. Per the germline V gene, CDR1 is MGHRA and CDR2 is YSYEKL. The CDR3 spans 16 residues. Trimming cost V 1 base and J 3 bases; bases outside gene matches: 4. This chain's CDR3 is CASSQVRLAVYNEQFF. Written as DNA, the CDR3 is TGCGCCAGCAGCCAAGTCAGACTAGCGGTCTACAATGAGCAGTTCTTC.

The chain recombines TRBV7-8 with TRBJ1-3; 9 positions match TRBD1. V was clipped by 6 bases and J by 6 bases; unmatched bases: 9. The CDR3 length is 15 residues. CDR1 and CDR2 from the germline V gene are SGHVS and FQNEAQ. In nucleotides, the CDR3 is TGTGCCAGCAGGGGGTTAGGGGACAGGGAAAACACCATATATTTT. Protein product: CASRGLGDRENTIYF.

CDR3 sequence (DNA): TGTGCCAGCAGACACGACTACGCCCTAAGGGAGCAGTTCTTC. Its protein is CASRHDYALREQFF. V is TRBV2 and J is TRBJ2-1, with D possibly TRBD2 on 5 matching bases. V was clipped by 6 bases and J by 10 bases, with 19 bases between them. CDR3 length: 14 residues. CDR1 and CDR2 from the germline V gene are SNHLY and FYNNEI. The full variable domain, its missing parts supplied by reference TRBV2 and TRBJ2-1, is EPEVTQTPSHQVTQMGQEVILRCVPISNHLYFYWYRQILGQKVEFLVSFYNNEISEKSEIFDDQFSVERPDGSNFTLKIRSTKLEDSAMYFCASRHDYALREQFFGPGTRLTVL.

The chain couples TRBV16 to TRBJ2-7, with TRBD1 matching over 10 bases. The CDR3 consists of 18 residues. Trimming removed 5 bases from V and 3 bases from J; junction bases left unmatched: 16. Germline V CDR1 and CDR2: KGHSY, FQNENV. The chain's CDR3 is CASSNPPWGTGDLYEQYF. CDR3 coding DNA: TGTGCCAGCAGCAACCCCCCCTGGGGGACAGGGGACCTCTACGAGCAGTACTTC.